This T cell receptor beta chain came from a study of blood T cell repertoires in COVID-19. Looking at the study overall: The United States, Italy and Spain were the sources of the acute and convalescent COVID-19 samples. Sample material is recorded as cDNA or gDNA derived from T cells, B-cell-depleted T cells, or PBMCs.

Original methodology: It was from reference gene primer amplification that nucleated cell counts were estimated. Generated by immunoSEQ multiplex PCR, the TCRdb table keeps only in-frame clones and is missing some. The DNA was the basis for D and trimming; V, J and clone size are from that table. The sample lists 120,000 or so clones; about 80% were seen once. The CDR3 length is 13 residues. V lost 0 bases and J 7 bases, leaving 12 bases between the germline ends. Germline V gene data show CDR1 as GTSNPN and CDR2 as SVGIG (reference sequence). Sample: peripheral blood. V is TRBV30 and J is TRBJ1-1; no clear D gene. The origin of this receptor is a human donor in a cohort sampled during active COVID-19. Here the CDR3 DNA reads TGTGCCTGGAGTGTAGGTGGGAGGTATGAAGCTTTCTTT. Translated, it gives CAWSVGGRYEAFF.